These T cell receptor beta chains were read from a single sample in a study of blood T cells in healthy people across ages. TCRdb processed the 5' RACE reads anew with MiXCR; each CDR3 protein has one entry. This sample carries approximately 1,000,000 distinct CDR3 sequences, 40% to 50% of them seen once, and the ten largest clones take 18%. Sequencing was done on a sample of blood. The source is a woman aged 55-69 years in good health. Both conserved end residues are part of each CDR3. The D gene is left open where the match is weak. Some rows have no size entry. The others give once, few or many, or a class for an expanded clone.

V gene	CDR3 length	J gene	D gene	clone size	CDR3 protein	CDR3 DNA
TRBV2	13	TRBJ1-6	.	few	CASKGRDISPLHF	TGTGCCAGCAAGGGCAGGGACATTTCACCCCTCCACTTT
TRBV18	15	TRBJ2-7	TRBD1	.	CASSSSGQGWDEQYF	TGTGCCAGCTCGAGTTCGGGACAGGGGTGGGACGAGCAGTACTTC
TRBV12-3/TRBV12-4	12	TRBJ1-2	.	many	CASSQSNYGYTF	TGTGCCAGCAGCCAGTCTAACTATGGCTACACCTTC
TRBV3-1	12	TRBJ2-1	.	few	CASSQGFYEQFF	TGTGCCAGCAGCCAAGGGTTCTATGAGCAGTTCTTC
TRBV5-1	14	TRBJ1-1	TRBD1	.	CASSLGQGKTEAFF	TGCGCCAGCAGCTTGGGACAGGGGAAAACTGAAGCTTTCTTT
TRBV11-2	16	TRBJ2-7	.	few	CASSVNPTSNSYEQYF	TGTGCCAGCAGCGTAAACCCGACTTCTAACTCCTACGAGCAGTACTTC
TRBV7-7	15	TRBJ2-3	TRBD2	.	CASSLGSGITDTQYF	TGTGCCAGCAGCTTAGGTAGCGGGATCACAGATACGCAGTATTTT
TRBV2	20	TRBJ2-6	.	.	CASRGPRDTEGSSGANVLTF	TGTGCCAGCAGAGGGCCCCGGGACACCGAAGGCAGCTCTGGGGCCAACGTCCTGACTTTC
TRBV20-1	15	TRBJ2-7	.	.	CSAREGASSSYEQYF	TGCAGTGCTAGAGAAGGGGCCTCCAGCTCCTACGAGCAGTACTTC
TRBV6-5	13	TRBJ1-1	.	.	CASSYLQGREAFF	TGTGCCAGCAGTTACTTACAGGGACGGGAAGCTTTCTTT
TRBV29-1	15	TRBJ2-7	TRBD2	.	CSVERAGGPKETQCF	TGCAGCGTTGAACGAGCGGGAGGACCTAAAGAGACCCAGTGCTTC
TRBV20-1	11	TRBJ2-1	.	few	CSFGEGNEQFF	TGCTCTTTCGGAGAAGGAAATGAGCAGTTCTTC
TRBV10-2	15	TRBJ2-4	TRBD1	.	CASRPSGTGRNIQYF	TGCGCCAGCCGGCCCTCCGGGACAGGGAGGAACATTCAGTACTTC
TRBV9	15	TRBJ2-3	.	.	CASSVGASPTDTQYF	TGTGCCAGCAGCGTAGGAGCGTCACCCACAGATACGCAGTATTTT
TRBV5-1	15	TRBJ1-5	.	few	CASSLDGNSNQPQHF	TGCGCCAGCAGCTTGGATGGAAATAGCAATCAGCCCCAGCATTTT
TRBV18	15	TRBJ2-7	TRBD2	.	CASSPVSSGTYEQYF	TGTGCCAGCTCACCAGTTTCTAGCGGAACCTACGAGCAGTACTTC
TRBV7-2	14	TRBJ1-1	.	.	CASSFWGMNTEAFF	TGTGCCAGCAGTTTTTGGGGGATGAACACTGAAGCTTTCTTT
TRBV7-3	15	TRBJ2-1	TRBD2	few	CASSLGTSGIIEQFF	TGTGCCAGCAGCTTAGGGACTAGCGGGATTATTGAGCAGTTCTTC
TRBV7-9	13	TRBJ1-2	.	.	CASSPSPRRLTTF	TGTGCCAGCAGCCCCAGCCCTAGGCGGCTTACCACCTTC
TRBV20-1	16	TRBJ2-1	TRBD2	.	CSARPPGLAGRDEQFF	TGCAGTGCTAGACCCCCAGGACTAGCGGGCCGGGATGAGCAGTTCTTC
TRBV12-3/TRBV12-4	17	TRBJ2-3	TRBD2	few	CASSLRLAGATGDTQYF	TGTGCCAGCAGTTTAAGACTAGCGGGAGCCACGGGAGATACGCAGTATTTT
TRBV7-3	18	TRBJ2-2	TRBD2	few	CASSPYLGTSGRAWELFF	TGTGCCAGCAGCCCGTACCTAGGGACTAGCGGGAGGGCCTGGGAGCTGTTTTTT
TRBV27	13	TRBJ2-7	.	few	CASSPSVSYEQYF	TGTGCCAGCAGCCCCTCCGTTAGTTACGAGCAGTACTTC
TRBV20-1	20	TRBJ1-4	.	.	CSARESVRGALMRTNEKLFF	TGCAGTGCTAGAGAGTCAGTCAGGGGAGCCCTTATGAGGACTAATGAAAAACTGTTTTTT
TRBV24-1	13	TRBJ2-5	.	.	CATSEIVSQTQYF	TGTGCCACCAGTGAGATTGTTAGCCAGACCCAGTACTTC
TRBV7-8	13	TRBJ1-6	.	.	CASVPLGNSPLHF	TGTGCCAGCGTCCCTTTGGGAAACTCACCCCTCCACTTT
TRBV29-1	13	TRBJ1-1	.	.	CSQEGGGNTEAFF	TGCAGCCAAGAGGGGGGGGGGAACACTGAAGCTTTCTTT
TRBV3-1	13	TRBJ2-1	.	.	CASSQGQGGEQFF	TGTGCCAGCAGCCAAGGGCAGGGCGGCGAGCAGTTCTTC
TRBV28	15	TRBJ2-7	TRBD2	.	CASSLHGGGAGEQYF	TGTGCCAGCAGTTTACACGGCGGGGGGGCTGGCGAGCAGTACTTC